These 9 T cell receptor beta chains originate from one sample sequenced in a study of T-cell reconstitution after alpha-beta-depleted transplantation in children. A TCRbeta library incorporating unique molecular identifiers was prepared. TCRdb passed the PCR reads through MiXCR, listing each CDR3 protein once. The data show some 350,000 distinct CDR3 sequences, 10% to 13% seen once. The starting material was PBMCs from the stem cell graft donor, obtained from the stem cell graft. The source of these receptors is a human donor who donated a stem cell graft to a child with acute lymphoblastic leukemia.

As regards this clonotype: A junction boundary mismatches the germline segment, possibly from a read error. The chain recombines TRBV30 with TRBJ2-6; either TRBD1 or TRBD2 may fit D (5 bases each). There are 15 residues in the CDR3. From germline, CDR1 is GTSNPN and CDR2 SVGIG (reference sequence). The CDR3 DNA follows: TGTGCCTGGAGACTGGGGCCCCCCGGGGACAACGTCCTGACTTTC. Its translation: CAWRLGPPGDNVLTF.

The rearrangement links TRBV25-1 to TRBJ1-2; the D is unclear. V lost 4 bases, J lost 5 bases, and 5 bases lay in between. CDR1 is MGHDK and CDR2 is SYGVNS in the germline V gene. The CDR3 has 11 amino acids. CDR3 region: CASSAQYGYTF. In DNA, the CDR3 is TGTGCCAGCAGTGCTCAGTATGGCTACACCTTC.

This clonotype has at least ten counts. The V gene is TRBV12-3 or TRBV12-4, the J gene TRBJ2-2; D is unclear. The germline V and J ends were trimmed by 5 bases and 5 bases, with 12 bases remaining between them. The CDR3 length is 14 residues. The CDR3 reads CASSPQGVTGELFF. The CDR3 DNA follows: TGTGCCAGCAGTCCTCAAGGAGTTACCGGGGAGCTGTTTTTT.

The CDR3, as DNA: TGTGCCAGCAGTTCTAGCGGGTTCCCAAACAATGAGCAGTTCTTC. This translates into CASSSSGFPNNEQFF. V usage is TRBV12-3 or TRBV12-4 and J usage is TRBJ2-1; TRBD2 aligns across 8 bases. After removal of 4 bases from V and 5 bases from J, the junction contained 7 bases not matched to a gene. The CDR3 runs 15 residues.

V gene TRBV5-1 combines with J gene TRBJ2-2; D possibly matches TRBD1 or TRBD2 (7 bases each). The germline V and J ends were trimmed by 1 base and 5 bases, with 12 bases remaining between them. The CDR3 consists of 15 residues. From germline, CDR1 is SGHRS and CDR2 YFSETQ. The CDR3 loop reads CASSLPGGQTGELFF. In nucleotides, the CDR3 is TGCGCCAGCAGCTTGCCGGGGGGACAGACCGGGGAGCTGTTTTTT.

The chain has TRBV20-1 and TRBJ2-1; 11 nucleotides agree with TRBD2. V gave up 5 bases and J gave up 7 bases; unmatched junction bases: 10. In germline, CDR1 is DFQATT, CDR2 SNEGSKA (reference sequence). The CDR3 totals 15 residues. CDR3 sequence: CSAQTSGTLVNEQFF. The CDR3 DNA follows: TGCAGTGCTCAGACTAGCGGGACCCTAGTGAATGAGCAGTTCTTC.

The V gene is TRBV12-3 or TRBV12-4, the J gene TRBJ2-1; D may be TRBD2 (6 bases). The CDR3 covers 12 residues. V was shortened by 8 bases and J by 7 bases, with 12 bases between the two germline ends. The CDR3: CASGGTLNEQFF. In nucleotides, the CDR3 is TGTGCCAGCGGCGGGACTCTTAATGAGCAGTTCTTC.

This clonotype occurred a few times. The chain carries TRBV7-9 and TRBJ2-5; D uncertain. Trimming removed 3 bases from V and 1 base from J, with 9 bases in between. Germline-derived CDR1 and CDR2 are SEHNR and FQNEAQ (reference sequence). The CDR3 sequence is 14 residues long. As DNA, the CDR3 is TGTGCCAGCAGCTTCGATGGCAGCCAAGAGACCCAGTACTTC. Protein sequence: CASSFDGSQETQYF.

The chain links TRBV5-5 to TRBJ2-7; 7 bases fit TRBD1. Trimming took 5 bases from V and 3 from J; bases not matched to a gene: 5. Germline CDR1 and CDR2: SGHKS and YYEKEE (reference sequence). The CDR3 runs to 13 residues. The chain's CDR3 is CASRRDSNYEQYF. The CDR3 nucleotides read TGTGCCAGCAGAAGGGACAGTAACTACGAGCAGTACTTC.